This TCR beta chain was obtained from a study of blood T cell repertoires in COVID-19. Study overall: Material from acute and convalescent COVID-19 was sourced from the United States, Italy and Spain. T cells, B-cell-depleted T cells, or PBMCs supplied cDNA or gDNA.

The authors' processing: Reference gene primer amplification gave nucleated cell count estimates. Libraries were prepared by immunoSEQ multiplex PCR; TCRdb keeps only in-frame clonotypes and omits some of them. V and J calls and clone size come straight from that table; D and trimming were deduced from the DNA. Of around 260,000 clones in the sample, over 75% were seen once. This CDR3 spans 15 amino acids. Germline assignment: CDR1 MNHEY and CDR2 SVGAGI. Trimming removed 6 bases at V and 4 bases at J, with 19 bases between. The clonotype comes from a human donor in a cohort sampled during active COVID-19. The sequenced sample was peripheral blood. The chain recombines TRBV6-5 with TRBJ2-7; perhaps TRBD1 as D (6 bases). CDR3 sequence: CASRPGTPRDYEQYF. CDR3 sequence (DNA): TGTGCCAGCAGACCCGGGACACCGAGAGATTACGAGCAGTACTTC.